The 5 T cell receptor beta chains below were found in one sample sequenced in a study of T-cell reconstitution after alpha-beta-depleted transplantation in children listed by TCRdb under 2016. Sample treatment or condition, as interpreted from the label and publication: allogeneic hematopoietic cell transplantation with graft depleted of TCRalphabeta T cells and CD19 B cells. The protocol used for the library was PCR. TCRdb shows the sequencer as Illumina HiSeq 2500. To normalize quantification of the TCRbeta repertoire, the TCR libraries were built with molecular barcoding that relied on unique molecular identifiers. TCRdb reprocessing: public reads trimmed at Q25 with fastp, clones called with MiXCR, in-frame beta chains kept. Here each entry gathers all rows of one CDR3 protein and keeps the most common genes and DNA. Within this sample are approximately 1,000,000 distinct CDR3 sequences, with around 30% of them counted one time only. The ten largest account for 25% to 35% of the sample.

The sample here was PBMCs, mostly from graft donor cells, taken 360 days after TCRalphabeta/CD19-depleted stem cell transplant. The receptors were gathered from a boy in the first two years of life who had a stem cell transplant for SCID, so the T cells may come from the graft donor.

J is TRBJ2-1 and V is TRBV29-1, with D tentatively TRBD1 (6 bases). The CDR3 totals 12 residues. Trimming cost V 4 bases and J 4 bases, with 8 bases left between them. Germline CDR1 SQVTM, CDR2 ANQGSEA. CDR3 nucleotide sequence: TGCAGCGTTGGAGACAGGTACAATGAGCAGTTCTTC. Residues: CSVGDRYNEQFF.

The chain joins TRBV18 to TRBJ2-7; the match to TRBD1 covers 8 bases. CDR1 and CDR2 (germline): KGHSH, LQKENI. The CDR3 has 14 residues. Trimming at V came to 2 bases and at J to 5 bases, leaving 5 bases not matched to a gene. For the CDR3, the DNA is TGTGCCAGCTCACCATGGACAGGGAGAAACGAGCAGTACTTC. This gives the protein CASSPWTGRNEQYF.

This rearrangement joins TRBV6-5 to TRBJ2-1, with 12 nucleotides matching TRBD2. Germline CDR1 is MNHEY and CDR2 is SVGAGI. Trimming cost V 0 bases and J 8 bases; bases outside gene matches: 11. The CDR3 covers 18 residues. CDR3 in DNA: TGTGCCAGCAGTTACTCCTTTCTCACTAGCGGGGGGCTACATGAGCAGTTCTTC. Its translation is CASSYSFLTSGGLHEQFF.

In its sample, this clonotype was seen a few times. The chain links TRBV4-3 to TRBJ2-3, with 11 nucleotides matching TRBD1. Germline V gene lookup returns CDR1 LGHNA and CDR2 YSLEER. V was pared by 4 bases and J by 4 bases, with 4 bases of the junction left unmatched. The CDR3 length is 15 residues. The CDR3 loop is CASSPGTGGSDTQYF. CDR3 DNA sequence: TGCGCCAGCAGCCCCGGGACAGGGGGATCAGATACGCAGTATTTT.

The genes are TRBV4-3 and TRBJ2-7, with D tentatively TRBD2 (7 bases). The CDR3 has 16 amino acids. Germline CDR1 reads LGHNA; CDR2 reads YSLEER. Trimming stripped 0 bases from V and 2 bases from J, with 14 bases between. The CDR3 reads CASSQDRGGQPYEQYF. CDR3 DNA: TGCGCCAGCAGCCAAGATCGCGGGGGCCAGCCCTACGAGCAGTACTTC.